Listed here are 19 T cell receptor beta chains from one sample, sequenced in a study of early T cells in non-severe SARS-CoV-2 infection. TCRdb independently ran MiXCR on the 5' RACE reads; one entry per CDR3 protein. Counted here are about 30,000 distinct CDR3 sequences, 3% to 5% occurring once; the ten biggest clones make up 7% to 10%. Sequenced material: whole blood. Receptors were obtained from an adult who was a healthcare worker with PCR-confirmed SARS-CoV-2 infection or an uninfected control (not recorded which).

This clonotype was observed many times. The chain joins TRBV11-2 to TRBJ2-7; D remains ambiguous. The CDR3 is 12 residues long. Trimming removed 5 bases from V and 2 bases from J, with 7 bases in between. CDR1 and CDR2 (germline): SGHAT, FQNNGV. The CDR3 spells CASSRQTYEQYF. Written as DNA, the CDR3 is TGTGCCAGCAGCCGTCAGACCTACGAGCAGTACTTC.

There are many counts of this clonotype. The chain combines TRBV20-1 with TRBJ2-3, with D possibly being TRBD2 (7 bases). The CDR3 is 14 residues long. V gave up 6 bases and J gave up 2 bases, with 15 bases separating them. CDR1 DFQATT and CDR2 SNEGSKA come from the germline V gene (reference sequence). The CDR3 nucleotides read TGCAGTGCCCCGCGGGGGACACTCACAGATACGCAGTATTTT. This codes for CSAPRGTLTDTQYF.

In its sample, this clonotype was seen many times. The V call is TRBV7-2, the J call TRBJ2-1, with a weak D call TRBD2 (6 bases). The CDR3 extends over 14 amino acids. V lost 4 bases, J lost 3 bases, and 10 bases lay in between. Germline loops: CDR1 SGHTA, CDR2 FQGNSA. The CDR3 coding sequence is TGTGCCAGCAGCTGGGGGGTGGACTACAATGAGCAGTTCTTC. This sequence encodes CASSWGVDYNEQFF.

This clonotype was counted between two and nine times. The rearrangement links TRBV6-1 to TRBJ1-5; TRBD1 agrees at 8 bases. Germline V gene lookup returns CDR1 MNHNS and CDR2 SASEGT. The CDR3 covers 17 residues. V was pared by 3 bases and J by 0 bases, with 7 bases of the junction left unmatched. CDR3: CASSDYRGRLSNQPQHF. The CDR3 DNA follows: TGTGCCAGCAGTGACTACAGGGGGAGGCTTAGCAATCAGCCCCAGCATTTT.

This clonotype appeared many times. The chain has TRBV18 and TRBJ2-3; 7 bases map to TRBD2. The trim removed 3 bases at V and 0 bases at J, leaving 6 bases unmatched. Germline CDR1 reads KGHSH; CDR2 reads LQKENI. The CDR3 is made up of 16 amino acids. CDR3 in amino acids: CASSPGLSGSTDTQYF. In DNA form, the CDR3 reads TGTGCCAGCTCACCGGGACTAAGCGGGAGCACAGATACGCAGTATTTT.

This clonotype was counted at least ten times. The chain is built from TRBV20-1 and TRBJ1-6, with 9 bases fitting TRBD1. In germline, CDR1 is DFQATT, CDR2 SNEGSKA (reference sequence). J lost 7 bases, V lost 6 bases, and 10 bases had no gene match. The CDR3 length is 15 residues. This CDR3 reads CSATMTGGGNSPLHF. The CDR3 DNA reads TGCAGTGCAACTATGACAGGGGGAGGAAATTCACCCCTCCACTTT.

This clonotype was detected ten times or more. Written as DNA, the CDR3 is TGCAGCGTATCTCCCCGGGGCGCCGGGGAGCTGTTTTTT. Translating gives CSVSPRGAGELFF. The V and J genes are TRBV29-1 and TRBJ2-2, with D possibly being TRBD1 or TRBD2 (5 bases each). V shed 6 bases and J shed 6 bases, with 14 bases lying between them. The CDR3 runs to 13 residues. Per the germline V gene, CDR1 is SQVTM and CDR2 is ANQGSEA.

This clonotype was seen many times. The chain recombines TRBV4-2 with TRBJ2-7; no clear D. Trimming removed 0 bases from V and 2 bases from J, with 5 bases in between. CDR1 is LGHNA, CDR2 YNFKEQ, per germline. This CDR3 is built from 13 residues. CDR3 sequence reads: CASSQDLPYEQYF. CDR3 DNA sequence: TGTGCCAGCAGCCAAGATCTCCCCTACGAGCAGTACTTC.

There are many counts of this clonotype. The chain combines TRBV2 with TRBJ2-1, with 8 bases that match TRBD2. J lost 2 bases, V lost 8 bases, and 5 bases had no gene match. Germline V gene lookup returns CDR1 SNHLY and CDR2 FYNNEI. The CDR3 is 14 residues long. CDR3 amino acids: CASGREGPYNEQFF. In nucleotides, the CDR3 is TGTGCCAGCGGCCGGGAGGGCCCCTACAATGAGCAGTTCTTC. Full variable domain (outside the CDR3, taken from reference TRBV2 and TRBJ2-1): EPEVTQTPSHQVTQMGQEVILRCVPISNHLYFYWYRQILGQKVEFLVSFYNNEISEKSEIFDDQFSVERPDGSNFTLKIRSTKLEDSAMYFCASGREGPYNEQFFGPGTRLTVL.

The chain joins TRBV7-6 to TRBJ2-3, with D tentatively TRBD2 (7 bases). The V and J ends lost 8 bases and 1 base respectively, with 19 bases between them. The length of the CDR3 is 16 residues. In germline, CDR1 is SGHVS, CDR2 FNYEAQ. CDR3 sequence reads: CASDSGASGRTDTQYF. In DNA, the CDR3 is TGTGCCAGCGACTCGGGGGCTAGCGGACGCACAGATACGCAGTATTTT.

The CDR3 reads CASSWSVATNEKLFF. CDR3 DNA: TGTGCCAGTAGTTGGTCGGTTGCAACTAATGAAAAACTGTTTTTT. The chain couples TRBV19 to TRBJ1-4; the D is unclear. V lost 5 bases to trimming and J lost 0 bases, with 10 bases between them. The length of the CDR3 is 15 residues. Per germline, CDR1 LNHDA and CDR2 SQIVND (reference sequence). The whole variable domain, remainder taken from reference TRBV19 and TRBJ1-4, is DGGITQSPKYLFRKEGQNVTLSCEQNLNHDAMYWYRQDPGQGLRLIYYSQIVNDFQKGDIAEGYSVSREKKESFPLTVTSAQKNPTAFYLCASSWSVATNEKLFFGSGTQLSVL.

In regard to this clonotype: A clone one base away is much larger, so this may be a read error. V and J are TRBV20-1 and TRBJ2-7; D tentatively reads TRBD1 or TRBD2 (5 bases each). Germline V gene data show CDR1 as DFQATT and CDR2 as SNEGSKA (reference sequence). The CDR3 runs 13 residues. Written as DNA, the CDR3 is TGCAGTGCGCCGGGACCAACGACCCACGAGCAGTGCTTC. Amino acid sequence: CSAPGPTTHEQCF.

This clonotype was detected many times. This rearrangement joins TRBV7-2 to TRBJ1-1; 8 bases align to TRBD1. V gave up 5 bases and J gave up 0 bases; unmatched junction bases: 8. Germline CDR1 SGHTA, CDR2 FQGNSA. CDR3 length equals 16 residues. The CDR3 bases are TGTGCCAGCAGCCCCTCCAACAGGGGGGTGAACACTGAAGCTTTCTTT. Translating gives CASSPSNRGVNTEAFF.

The sample holds many counts of this clonotype. The chain carries TRBV20-1 and TRBJ2-7, with TRBD2 matching over 9 bases. The CDR3 has 15 amino acids. The junction had 3 bases not matched to a gene; V was cut back by 0 bases and J by 0 bases. Germline V CDR1 and CDR2: DFQATT, SNEGSKA (reference sequence). CDR3 loop: CSAREGSGSSYEQYF. The CDR3, as DNA: TGCAGTGCTAGAGAAGGTAGCGGGAGCTCCTACGAGCAGTACTTC.

In this sample, this clonotype turned up many times. The chain uses TRBV20-1 and TRBJ1-1; TRBD1 agrees at 8 bases. There are 14 residues in the CDR3. Unmatched junction bases numbered 5, after V lost 3 bases and J lost 2 bases. From germline, CDR1 is DFQATT and CDR2 SNEGSKA (reference sequence). CDR3 DNA: TGCAGTGCTAGGCACAGGGGGGTAAACACTGAAGCTTTCTTT. This translates into CSARHRGVNTEAFF.

At least ten counts were recorded for this clonotype. The chain couples TRBV6-4 to TRBJ1-2; no reliable D call. CDR1 is MRHNA, CDR2 SNTAGT, per germline. The V end was cut by 3 bases, the J end by 6 bases, with 14 bases between. The CDR3 consists of 14 residues. The CDR3 DNA reads TGTGCCAGCAGTGAGAACGGGGAAGAGGATGGCTACACCTTC. It is translated as CASSENGEEDGYTF.

This clonotype appeared many times. The V gene is TRBV7-9, the J gene TRBJ2-5; D remains ambiguous. V gave up 0 bases and J gave up 1 base, with 9 bases separating them. The CDR3 spans 15 residues. The germline CDR1 and CDR2 sequences are SEHNR and FQNEAQ (reference sequence). The CDR3 nucleotides read TGTGCCAGCAGCTTAGCCTCGAAGGGCCAAGAGACCCAGTACTTC. Encoded protein: CASSLASKGQETQYF.

In this sample, this clonotype turned up many times. The J gene is TRBJ1-4, the V gene TRBV6-6; 8 bases agree with TRBD1. The CDR3 runs 14 residues. V was clipped by 2 bases and J by 8 bases; unmatched bases: 4. CDR1 is MNHNY, CDR2 SVGAGI, per germline (reference sequence). The CDR3 DNA is TGTGCCAGCAGTTACGGACAGGGCCACGAAAAACTGTTTTTT. This codes for CASSYGQGHEKLFF.

This clonotype was recorded many times. The chain is built from TRBV6-6 and TRBJ1-1, with 9 bases identical to TRBD1. This CDR3 spans 16 amino acids. The trim removed 5 bases at V and 4 bases at J, leaving 11 bases unmatched. CDR1 and CDR2 from the germline V gene are MNHNY and SVGAGI (reference sequence). The CDR3 spells CASSGLGTDRGTEAFF. DNA for the CDR3: TGTGCCAGCAGTGGGTTGGGAACGGACAGGGGCACTGAAGCTTTCTTT.